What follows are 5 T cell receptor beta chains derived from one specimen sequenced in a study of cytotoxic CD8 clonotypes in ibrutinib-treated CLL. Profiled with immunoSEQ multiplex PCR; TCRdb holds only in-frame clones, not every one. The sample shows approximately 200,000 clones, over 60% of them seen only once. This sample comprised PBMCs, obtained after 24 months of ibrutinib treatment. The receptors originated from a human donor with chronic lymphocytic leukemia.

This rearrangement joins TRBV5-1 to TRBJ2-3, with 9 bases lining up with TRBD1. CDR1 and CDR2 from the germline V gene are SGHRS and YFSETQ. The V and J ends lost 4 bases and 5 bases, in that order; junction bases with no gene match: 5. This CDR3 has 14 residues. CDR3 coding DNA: TGCGCCAGCAGCCCCGGGACAGGGCTAGATACGCAGTATTTT. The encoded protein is CASSPGTGLDTQYF.

This chain's CDR3 is CASSLDGTAGANVLTF. The CDR3 DNA sequence: TGCGCCAGCAGCTTGGATGGGACCGCTGGGGCCAACGTCCTGACTTTC. This chain connects TRBV5-1 to TRBJ2-6; D may match TRBD1 or TRBD2 (5 bases each). With 0 bases removed from V and 2 bases from J, the gap between germline ends came to 9 bases. The length of the CDR3 is 16 residues. CDR1 SGHRS and CDR2 YFSETQ come from the germline V gene.

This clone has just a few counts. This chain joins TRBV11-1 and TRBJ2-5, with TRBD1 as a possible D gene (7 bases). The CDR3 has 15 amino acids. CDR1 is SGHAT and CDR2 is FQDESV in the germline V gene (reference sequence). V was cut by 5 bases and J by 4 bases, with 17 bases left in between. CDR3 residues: CASSLRRQGGETQYF. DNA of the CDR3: TGTGCCAGCAGCCTCCGTAGGCAGGGGGGAGAGACCCAGTACTTC.

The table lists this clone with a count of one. The CDR3: CASRAGQGAPFSGNTIYF. The CDR3 DNA follows: TGTGCCAGCAGAGCGGGACAGGGGGCCCCGTTCTCTGGAAACACCATATATTTT. The chain is built from TRBV5-6 and TRBJ1-3, with 12 positions matching TRBD1. The CDR3 is made up of 18 amino acids. J lost 0 bases, V lost 5 bases, and 9 bases had no gene match. CDR1 is SGHDT, CDR2 YYEEEE, per germline. Using reference TRBV5-6 and TRBJ1-3 for the parts outside the CDR3, the full variable domain is DAGVTQSPTHLIKTRGQQVTLRCSPKSGHDTVSWYQQALGQGPQFIFQYYEEEERQRGNFPDRFSGHQFPNYSSELNVNALLLGDSALYLCASRAGQGAPFSGNTIYFGEGSWLTVV.

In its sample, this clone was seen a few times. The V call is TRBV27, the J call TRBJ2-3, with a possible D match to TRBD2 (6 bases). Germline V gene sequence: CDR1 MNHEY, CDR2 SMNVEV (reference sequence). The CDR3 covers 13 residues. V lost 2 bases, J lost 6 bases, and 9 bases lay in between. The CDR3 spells CASSLRGGDTQYF. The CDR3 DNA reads TGTGCCAGCAGTTTAAGGGGAGGTGATACGCAGTATTTT.